The 26 T cell receptor beta chains listed next were all sequenced from one sample in a study of CD8 T cells in ankylosing spondylitis (dated by TCRdb to 2017 to 2019). Their antigens are not known. The method was 5' RACE. Sequenced using an Illumina HiSeq 2500. Clones were called with MiXCR by TCRdb after fastp trimmed the public reads at Q25, and only in-frame beta chains were retained. Each CDR3 protein gets just one entry, which takes the most common genes and DNA from the rows behind it. The sample table records under 150,000 distinct CDR3 sequences; over 15% of these occur just once. The biggest ten clones account for 30% to 35% of the sample. The research as a whole found: Blood from ankylosing spondylitis patients appeared to be characterized by a TCR beta motif made up of under ten highly homologous amino acid variants.

What was sequenced was blood, either unsorted or a sorted T cell fraction (not recorded which). Receptor source: a male donor with ankylosing spondylitis.

The chain joins TRBV5-1 to TRBJ2-1, with TRBD1 identical over 8 bases. The CDR3 sequence is 15 residues long. The germline gives CDR1 SGHRS, CDR2 YFSETQ. Trimming at V came to 3 bases and at J to 5 bases, leaving 7 bases not matched to a gene. The CDR3 reads CASSWTGTGDNEQFF. In nucleotides, the CDR3 is TGCGCCAGCAGCTGGACAGGGACCGGGGACAATGAGCAGTTCTTC.

The chain has TRBV7-2 and TRBJ2-6; a possible D gene is TRBD1 (5 bases). V was pared by 3 bases and J by 15 bases, with 12 bases between. Germline V CDR1 and CDR2: SGHTA, FQGNSA. This CDR3 is built from 12 residues. CDR3 DNA: TGTGCCAGCAGCTTGGGGCCCTCTGCCCTGACTTTC. This sequence encodes CASSLGPSALTF.

The V and J genes are TRBV7-9 and TRBJ2-1; TRBD1 matches at 7 bases. The V gene's germline CDR1 is SEHNR and CDR2 FQNEAQ (reference sequence). V lost 5 bases and J lost 0; bases outside the gene matches: 7. The CDR3 contains 16 residues. CDR3: CASSTSGTASYNEQFF. The CDR3 DNA reads as TGTGCCAGCAGCACCTCCGGGACAGCCTCCTACAATGAGCAGTTCTTC.

This clonotype was seen more than once but under ten times. The chain carries TRBV20-1 and TRBJ2-1; 9 bases agree with TRBD2. Losses at the gene ends were 0 bases for V and 7 bases for J; bases not matched to a gene: 10. The CDR3 consists of 16 residues. CDR1 is DFQATT and CDR2 is SNEGSKA in the germline V gene (reference sequence). The CDR3 spells CSAREGTSWLFNEQFF. The CDR3 region has the DNA TGCAGTGCTAGAGAGGGGACTAGCTGGTTGTTTAATGAGCAGTTCTTC.

V and J are TRBV4-1 and TRBJ2-3; D gene uncertain. From germline, CDR1 is MGHRA and CDR2 YSYEKL. The CDR3 totals 13 residues. Trimming shortened V by 3 bases and J by 3 bases, and 7 bases separated the two germline ends. CDR3 in DNA: TGCGCCAGCAGCCAGGAAGGGACAGATACGCAGTATTTT. Its protein product is CASSQEGTDTQYF.

The chain carries TRBV12-5 and TRBJ2-6; D not resolved. Germline CDR1 is LGHNT and CDR2 is FRNRAP. The CDR3 is 15 residues long. Trimming shortened V by 7 bases and J by 1 base, and 11 bases separated the two germline ends. The CDR3 loop is CASAHLGSGANVLTF. The CDR3 DNA is TGTGCTAGTGCCCACTTGGGATCTGGGGCCAACGTCCTGACTTTC.

Here the CDR3 reads CASSSNERGQETQYF. CDR3 bases: TGTGCCAGCAGTTCCAACGAAAGGGGACAAGAGACCCAGTACTTC. The chain couples TRBV11-2 to TRBJ2-5; D perhaps matches TRBD1 (5 bases). Trimming took off 6 bases at V and 2 bases at J, with 16 bases between the two ends. Germline-derived CDR1 and CDR2 are SGHAT and FQNNGV. This CDR3 region has 15 residues.

This clonotype was found many times. The chain recombines TRBV12-3 or TRBV12-4 with TRBJ2-7; D gene uncertain. V was cut by 3 bases and J by 5 bases, with 11 bases left in between. The CDR3 extends over 13 amino acids. In nucleotides, the CDR3 is TGTGCCAGCAGTTTGACCGTCCCCCACGAGCAGTACTTC. This codes for CASSLTVPHEQYF.

This clonotype occurred many times. The chain couples TRBV20-1 to TRBJ2-7; D remains unclear. Trimming shortened V by 6 bases and J by 0 bases, and 9 bases separated the two germline ends. The germline CDR1 and CDR2 sequences are DFQATT and SNEGSKA (reference sequence). The CDR3 runs to 12 residues. The CDR3 nucleotides are TGCAGTGCCCGACTGTACTCCTACGAGCAGTACTTC. Encoded protein: CSARLYSYEQYF.

There are a few counts of this clonotype. V gene TRBV5-1 combines with J gene TRBJ2-5; TRBD2 might be the D (5 bases). Germline lookup yields CDR1 SGHRS and CDR2 YFSETQ. CDR3 length: 15 amino acids. The germline V and J ends were trimmed by 4 bases and 4 bases, with 17 bases remaining between them. CDR3: CASSVSGPWGETQYF. Written as DNA, the CDR3 is TGCGCCAGCAGCGTAAGCGGCCCCTGGGGAGAGACCCAGTACTTC. The variable domain in full, with the rest retrieved from reference TRBV5-1 and TRBJ2-5, is KAGVTQTPRYLIKTRGQQVTLSCSPISGHRSVSWYQQTPGQGLQFLFEYFSETQRNKGNFPGRFSGRQFSNSRSEMNVSTLELGDSALYLCASSVSGPWGETQYFGPGTRLLVL.

The V call is TRBV7-4, the J call TRBJ2-2, with D hard to call. The V gene's germline CDR1 is SGHVT and CDR2 SQSDAQ. CDR3 length equals 15 residues. Trimming removed 3 bases at V and 2 bases at J, with 10 bases between. CDR3 DNA: TGTGCCAGCAGCTTCTTAGACACTAACACCGGGGAGCTGTTTTTT. Translating gives CASSFLDTNTGELFF.

Of note for this clonotype: This may be a read error, as it is one base from a much larger clone. This rearrangement joins TRBV6-5 to TRBJ2-1; D gene unclear. The length of the CDR3 is 15 residues. Germline assignment: CDR1 MNHEY and CDR2 SVGAGI. V was clipped by 0 bases and J by 0 bases, with 6 bases between them. CDR3 in amino acids: CASSYSRSSYNEQFF. The DNA of the CDR3 is TGTGCCAGCAGTTACTCGAGGAGCTCCTACAATGAGCAGTTCTTC.

This clonotype was counted many times. The chain recombines TRBV4-1 with TRBJ2-1, with TRBD1 identical over 9 bases. The germline V gene has CDR1 MGHRA and CDR2 YSYEKL. The J segment lost 6 bases and the V segment lost 5 bases, leaving 8 bases of the junction unmatched. The CDR3 covers 15 residues. CDR3 nucleotide sequence: TGCGCCAGCAGCGACCGGGACAGGGAGGTCAATGAGCAGTTCTTC. Amino acid sequence: CASSDRDREVNEQFF.

This clonotype has just a few counts. This sequence joins TRBV4-1 and TRBJ1-1, with TRBD1 identical over 7 bases. CDR1 is MGHRA and CDR2 is YSYEKL in the germline V gene. J was trimmed by 4 bases and V by 1 base; bases with no gene match: 3. This CDR3 contains 14 residues. CDR3 amino acids: CASSQGGGPTEAFF. The CDR3 region has the DNA TGCGCCAGCAGCCAAGGAGGGGGCCCCACTGAAGCTTTCTTT.

The chain couples TRBV7-9 to TRBJ2-7; 9 nucleotides align to TRBD2. Trimming cost V 5 bases and J 4 bases; bases outside gene matches: 9. The CDR3 covers 15 residues. Germline loops: CDR1 SEHNR, CDR2 FQNEAQ (reference sequence). The CDR3 bases are TGTGCCAGCAGCGCCCAGGGTAGCGGGGGATACGAGCAGTACTTC. Encoded protein: CASSAQGSGGYEQYF.

This clonotype was seen a handful of times. The gene calls are TRBV6-2 or TRBV6-3 and TRBJ1-2; TRBD1 agrees at 7 bases. The germline gives CDR1 MNHEY, CDR2 SVGEGT. Losses at the gene ends were 7 bases for V and 3 bases for J; bases not matched to a gene: 8. This CDR3 is 14 amino acids long. CDR3 coding DNA: TGTGCCAGCACCCCAGGGGGGGGCTACTATGGCTACACCTTC. It specifies CASTPGGGYYGYTF.

There are a few counts of this clonotype. V gene TRBV28 combines with J gene TRBJ2-2; no clear D. The CDR3 extends over 13 amino acids. Looked up from germline, CDR1 is MDHEN and CDR2 is SYDVKM. The V and J ends lost 2 bases and 6 bases respectively, with 7 bases between them. CDR3 DNA sequence: TGTGCCAGCAGTTTAGGGGTCCCCGGGGAGCTGTTTTTT. It encodes CASSLGVPGELFF.

The V gene is TRBV28, the J gene TRBJ2-7; D is possibly TRBD1 (6 bases). There are 16 residues in the CDR3. Germline V gene lookup returns CDR1 MDHEN and CDR2 SYDVKM. The germline V and J ends were trimmed by 6 bases and 1 base, with 19 bases remaining between them. Here the CDR3 DNA reads TGTGCCAGCAGCCCGGTGGTGGGCAGGGGATCCTACGAGCAGTACTTC. Translation gives CASSPVVGRGSYEQYF.

The rearrangement joins TRBV6-5 to TRBJ1-1; no reliable D call. CDR3 length: 12 residues. CDR1 is MNHEY, CDR2 SVGAGI, per germline. Trimming took 6 bases from V and 1 from J, leaving 6 bases between them. The CDR3 here is CASRFSNTEAFF. For the CDR3, the DNA is TGTGCCAGCAGATTTTCGAACACTGAAGCTTTCTTT.

Here the CDR3 DNA reads TGTGCCAGCAGCCCTCGGACTAGCGGGACCTCCTACGAGCAGTACTTC. Translation: CASSPRTSGTSYEQYF. The chain is built from TRBV14 and TRBJ2-7, with TRBD2 matching over 12 bases. The germline CDR1 and CDR2 sequences are SGHDN and FVKESK. The CDR3 consists of 16 residues. V trimming: 4 bases; J trimming: 0 bases; junction bases outside the gene matches: 4. Full variable domain (outside the CDR3, taken from reference TRBV14 and TRBJ2-7): EAGVTQFPSHSVIEKGQTVTLRCDPISGHDNLYWYRRVMGKEIKFLLHFVKESKQDESGMPNNRFLAERTGGTYSTLKVQPAELEDSGVYFCASSPRTSGTSYEQYFGPGTRLTVT.

This clonotype was found a few times. The V call is TRBV5-1, the J call TRBJ2-3; D possibly corresponds to TRBD1 (6 bases). In germline, CDR1 is SGHRS, CDR2 YFSETQ. The CDR3 is 14 amino acids. Trimming removed 2 bases from V and 6 bases from J, with 13 bases in between. The CDR3 DNA sequence: TGCGCCAGCAGCTTACTGGGGGCAAGGGATACGCAGTATTTT. Its translation: CASSLLGARDTQYF.

V and J are TRBV5-1 and TRBJ2-1; TRBD2 matches 7 bases. Trimming at V came to 0 bases and at J to 5 bases, leaving 11 bases not matched to a gene. From germline, CDR1 is SGHRS and CDR2 YFSETQ. This CDR3 region has 17 residues. This CDR3 is CASSLGIRIAGHNEQFF. Written as DNA, the CDR3 is TGCGCCAGCAGCTTGGGAATACGAATAGCGGGCCACAATGAGCAGTTCTTC.

This clonotype has a handful of counts. The chain recombines TRBV4-1 with TRBJ2-2; 14 bases are shared with TRBD2. Trimming at V came to 4 bases and at J to 6 bases, leaving 7 bases not matched to a gene. The V gene's germline CDR1 is MGHRA and CDR2 YSYEKL. This CDR3 is built from 17 residues. CDR3 bases: TGCGCCAGCAGCCCGGGACTAGCGGGAGTAGTCGCCGGGGAGCTGTTTTTT. This codes for CASSPGLAGVVAGELFF.

The table lists this clonotype with many counts. The chain joins TRBV2 to TRBJ2-7; TRBD2 might be the D (5 bases). Deletions cut 4 bases from V and 2 bases from J, with 12 bases between. The CDR3 is 14 amino acids. Germline CDR1 and CDR2: SNHLY and FYNNEI. The CDR3 protein is CASSVSSATYEQYF. The CDR3 DNA reads TGTGCCAGCAGTGTGAGTAGCGCTACCTACGAGCAGTACTTC.

This clonotype occurred a few times. V gene TRBV27 combines with J gene TRBJ2-1, with a tentative D call TRBD2 (6 bases). CDR3 length: 12 amino acids. CDR1 is MNHEY and CDR2 is SMNVEV in the germline V gene (reference sequence). Trimming removed 10 bases from V and 5 bases from J, with 12 bases in between. The CDR3 loop is CATGSVHNEQFF. As DNA, the CDR3 is TGTGCCACCGGGAGCGTCCACAATGAGCAGTTCTTC.

The chain couples TRBV6-5 to TRBJ2-2; D is ambiguous. CDR3 length: 13 amino acids. Germline values: CDR1 MNHEY, CDR2 SVGAGI. V shed 3 bases and J shed 2 bases, with 4 bases lying between them. CDR3 sequence (DNA): TGTGCCAGCAGTTATCACAACACCGGGGAGCTGTTTTTT. It specifies CASSYHNTGELFF.